The 3 T cell receptor beta chains below were found in one sample sequenced in a study of cytomegalovirus exposure and HLA in healthy donors. Repertoires were generated with immunoSEQ multiplex PCR, while TCRdb's copy carries only in-frame clones and drops some. The sample yields 300,000 to 450,000 clones, 86% seen once. The sample consisted of PBMCs. Receptor source: a woman between 18 and 29 years old in good health and CMV-seronegative.

The chain is built from TRBV5-1 and TRBJ2-7; D might be TRBD2 (5 bases). V lost 4 bases, J lost 2 bases, and 13 bases lay in between. Germline-derived CDR1 and CDR2 are SGHRS and YFSETQ. This CDR3 has 14 residues. The CDR3 sequence is CASSGSEGPYEQYF. As DNA, the CDR3 is TGCGCCAGCAGCGGAAGTGAGGGTCCCTACGAGCAGTACTTC. The whole variable domain, remainder taken from reference TRBV5-1 and TRBJ2-7, is KAGVTQTPRYLIKTRGQQVTLSCSPISGHRSVSWYQQTPGQGLQFLFEYFSETQRNKGNFPGRFSGRQFSNSRSEMNVSTLELGDSALYLCASSGSEGPYEQYFGPGTRLTVT.

V gene TRBV29-1 combines with J gene TRBJ2-5, with a tentative D call TRBD2 (7 bases). V was trimmed by 1 base and J by 5 bases, leaving 11 bases between them. Germline-derived CDR1 and CDR2 are SQVTM and ANQGSEA. The CDR3 extends over 13 amino acids. The CDR3 loop reads CSVEGGGVETQYF. As DNA, the CDR3 is TGCAGCGTTGAAGGGGGGGGCGTCGAGACCCAGTACTTC. Drawing the rest from reference TRBV29-1 and TRBJ2-5, the complete variable domain is SAVISQKPSRDICQRGTSLTIQCQVDSQVTMMFWYRQQPGQSLTLIATANQGSEATYESGFVIDKFPISRPNLTFSTLTVSNMSPEDSSIYLCSVEGGGVETQYFGPGTRLLVL.

V is TRBV21-1 and J is TRBJ2-5; the D call TRBD1 from the table was never checked on the DNA. TRBV21-1 is a recognized pseudogene. This CDR3 comprises 14 residues. The CDR3 reads CASSKALCRETQYF. DNA for the CDR3: TGTGCCAGCAGCAAAGCGCTTTGCAGAGAGACCCAGTACTTC.